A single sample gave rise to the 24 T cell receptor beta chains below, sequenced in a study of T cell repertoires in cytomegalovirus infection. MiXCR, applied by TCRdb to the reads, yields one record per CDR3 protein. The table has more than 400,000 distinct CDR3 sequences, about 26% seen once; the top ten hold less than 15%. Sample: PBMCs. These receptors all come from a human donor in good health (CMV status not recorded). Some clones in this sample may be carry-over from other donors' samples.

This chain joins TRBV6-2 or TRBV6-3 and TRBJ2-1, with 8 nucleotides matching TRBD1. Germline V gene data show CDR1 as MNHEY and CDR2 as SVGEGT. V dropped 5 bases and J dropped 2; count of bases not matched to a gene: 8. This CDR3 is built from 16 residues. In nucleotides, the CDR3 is TGTGCCAGCAGTGCCGCGACAGGGGCGACCTACAATGAGCAGTTCTTC. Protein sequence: CASSAATGATYNEQFF.

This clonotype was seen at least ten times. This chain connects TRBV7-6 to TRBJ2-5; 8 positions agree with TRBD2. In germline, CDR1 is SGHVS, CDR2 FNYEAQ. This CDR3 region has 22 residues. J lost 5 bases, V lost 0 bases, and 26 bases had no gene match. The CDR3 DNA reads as TGTGCCAGCAGCTTAGCGTGGGGGAGTTGGCGGGAGGCCCGCTCTTCATGGGAGACCCAGTACTTC. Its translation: CASSLAWGSWREARSSWETQYF.

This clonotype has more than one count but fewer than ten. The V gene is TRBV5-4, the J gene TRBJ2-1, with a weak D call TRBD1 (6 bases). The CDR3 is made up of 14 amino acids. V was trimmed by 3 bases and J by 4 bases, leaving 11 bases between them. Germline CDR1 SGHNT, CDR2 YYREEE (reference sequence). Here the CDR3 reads CASSSQGGYNEQFF. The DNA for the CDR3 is TGTGCCAGCAGCTCCCAAGGGGGATACAATGAGCAGTTCTTC.

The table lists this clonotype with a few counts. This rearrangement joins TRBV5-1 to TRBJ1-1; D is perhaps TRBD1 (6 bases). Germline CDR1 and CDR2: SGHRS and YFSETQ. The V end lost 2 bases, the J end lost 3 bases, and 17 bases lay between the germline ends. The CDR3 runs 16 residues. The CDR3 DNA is TGCGCCAGCAGCTTTGCAGGGCGCAGGGGACACACTGAAGCTTTCTTT. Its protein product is CASSFAGRRGHTEAFF. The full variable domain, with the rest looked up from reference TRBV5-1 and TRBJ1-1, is KAGVTQTPRYLIKTRGQQVTLSCSPISGHRSVSWYQQTPGQGLQFLFEYFSETQRNKGNFPGRFSGRQFSNSRSEMNVSTLELGDSALYLCASSFAGRRGHTEAFFGQGTRLTVV.

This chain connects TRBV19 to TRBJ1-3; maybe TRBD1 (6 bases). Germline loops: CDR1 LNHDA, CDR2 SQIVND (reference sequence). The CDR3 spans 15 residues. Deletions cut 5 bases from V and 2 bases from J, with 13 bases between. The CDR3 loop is CASSVGTRTGNTIYF. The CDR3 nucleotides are TGTGCCAGTAGTGTGGGGACACGGACTGGAAACACCATATATTTT.

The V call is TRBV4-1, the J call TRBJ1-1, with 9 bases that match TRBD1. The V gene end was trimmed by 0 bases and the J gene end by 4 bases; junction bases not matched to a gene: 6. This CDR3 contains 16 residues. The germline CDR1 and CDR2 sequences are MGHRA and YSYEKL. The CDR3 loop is CASSQEGTGLATEAFF. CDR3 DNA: TGCGCCAGCAGCCAAGAAGGGACAGGGTTGGCCACTGAAGCTTTCTTT.

The CDR3 is CASSLDRSEGKFF. CDR3 sequence (DNA): TGTGCCAGCAGCTTAGATCGGTCGGAGGGGAAGTTCTTC. The chain joins TRBV11-2 to TRBJ2-1, with D possibly TRBD2 on 6 matching bases. The CDR3 has 13 residues. V lost 0 bases and J 14 bases, leaving 14 bases between the germline ends. CDR1 and CDR2 from the germline V gene are SGHAT and FQNNGV.

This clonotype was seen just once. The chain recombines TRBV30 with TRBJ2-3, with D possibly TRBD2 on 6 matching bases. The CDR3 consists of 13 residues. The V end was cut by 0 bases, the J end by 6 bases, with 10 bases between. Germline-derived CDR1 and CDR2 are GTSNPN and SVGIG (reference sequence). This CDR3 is CAWSVQDYDTQYF. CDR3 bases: TGTGCCTGGAGTGTACAGGACTACGATACGCAGTATTTT.

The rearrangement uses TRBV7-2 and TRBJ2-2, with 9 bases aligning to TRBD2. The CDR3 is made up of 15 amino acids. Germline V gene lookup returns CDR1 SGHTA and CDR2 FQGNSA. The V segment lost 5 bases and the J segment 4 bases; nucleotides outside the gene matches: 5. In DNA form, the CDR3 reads TGTGCCAGCAGCCCGCTAGCGGGACTCACCGGGGAGCTGTTTTTT. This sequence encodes CASSPLAGLTGELFF.

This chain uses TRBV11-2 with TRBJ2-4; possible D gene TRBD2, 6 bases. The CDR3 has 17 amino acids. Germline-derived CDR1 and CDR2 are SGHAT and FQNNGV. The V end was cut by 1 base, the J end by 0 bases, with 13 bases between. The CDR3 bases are TGTGCCAGCAGCTTAGGTCCAGGGACTCTAGCCAAAAACATTCAGTACTTC. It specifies CASSLGPGTLAKNIQYF.

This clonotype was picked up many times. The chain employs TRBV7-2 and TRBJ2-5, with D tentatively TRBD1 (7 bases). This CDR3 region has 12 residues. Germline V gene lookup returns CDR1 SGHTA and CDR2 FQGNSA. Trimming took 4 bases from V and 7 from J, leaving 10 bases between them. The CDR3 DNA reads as TGTGCCAGCAGCTCCCAGGGGGGGACCCAGTACTTC. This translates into CASSSQGGTQYF.

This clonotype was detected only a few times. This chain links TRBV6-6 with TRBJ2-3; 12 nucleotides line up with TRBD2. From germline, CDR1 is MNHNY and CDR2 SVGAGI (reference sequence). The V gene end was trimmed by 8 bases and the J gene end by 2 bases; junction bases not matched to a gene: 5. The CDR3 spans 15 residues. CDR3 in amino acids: CASALAGGITDTQYF. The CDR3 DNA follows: TGTGCCAGCGCCCTAGCGGGAGGGATCACAGATACGCAGTATTTT.

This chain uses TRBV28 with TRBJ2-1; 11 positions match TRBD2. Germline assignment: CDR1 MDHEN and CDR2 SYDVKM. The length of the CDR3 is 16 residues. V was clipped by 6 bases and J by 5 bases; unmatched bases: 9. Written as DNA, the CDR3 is TGTGCCAGCAGCACCCAGACTAGCGGGAATAACAATGAGCAGTTCTTC. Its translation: CASSTQTSGNNNEQFF.

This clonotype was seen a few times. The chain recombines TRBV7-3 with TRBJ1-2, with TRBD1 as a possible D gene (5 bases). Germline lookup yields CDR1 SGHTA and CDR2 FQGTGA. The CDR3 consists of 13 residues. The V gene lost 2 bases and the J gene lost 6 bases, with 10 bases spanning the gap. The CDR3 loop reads CASSLVWGDGYTF. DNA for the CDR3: TGTGCCAGCAGCTTAGTCTGGGGGGATGGCTACACCTTC. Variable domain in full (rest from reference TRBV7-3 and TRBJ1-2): GAGVSQTPSNKVTEKGKYVELRCDPISGHTALYWYRQSLGQGPEFLIYFQGTGAADDSGLPNDRFFAVRPEGSVSTLKIQRTERGDSAVYLCASSLVWGDGYTFGSGTRLTVV.

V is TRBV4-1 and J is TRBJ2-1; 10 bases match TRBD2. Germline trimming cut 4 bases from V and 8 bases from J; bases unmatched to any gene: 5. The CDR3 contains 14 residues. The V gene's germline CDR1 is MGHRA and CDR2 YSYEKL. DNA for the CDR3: TGCGCCAGCAGCCTTAGACTAGCGGGCTATGAGCAGTTCTTC. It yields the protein CASSLRLAGYEQFF.

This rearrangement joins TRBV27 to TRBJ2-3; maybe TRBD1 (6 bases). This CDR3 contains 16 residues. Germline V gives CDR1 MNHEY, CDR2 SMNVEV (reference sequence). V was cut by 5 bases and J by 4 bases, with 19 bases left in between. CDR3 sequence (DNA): TGTGCCAGCAGTCCGAACAGGGTGGATGGGGCAGATACGCAGTATTTT. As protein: CASSPNRVDGADTQYF.

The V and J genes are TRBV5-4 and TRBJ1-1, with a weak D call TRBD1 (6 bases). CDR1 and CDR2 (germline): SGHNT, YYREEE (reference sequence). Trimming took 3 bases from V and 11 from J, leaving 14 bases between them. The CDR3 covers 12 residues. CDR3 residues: CASSSVGGPAFF. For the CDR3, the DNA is TGTGCCAGCAGCTCGGTGGGGGGCCCGGCTTTCTTT.

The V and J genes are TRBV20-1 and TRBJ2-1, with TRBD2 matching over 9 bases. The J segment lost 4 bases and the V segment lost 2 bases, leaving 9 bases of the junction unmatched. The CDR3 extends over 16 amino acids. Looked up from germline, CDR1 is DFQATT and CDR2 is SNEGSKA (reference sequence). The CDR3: CSARRREGRGYNEQFF. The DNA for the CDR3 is TGCAGTGCTAGAAGGCGGGAGGGCCGGGGTTACAATGAGCAGTTCTTC.

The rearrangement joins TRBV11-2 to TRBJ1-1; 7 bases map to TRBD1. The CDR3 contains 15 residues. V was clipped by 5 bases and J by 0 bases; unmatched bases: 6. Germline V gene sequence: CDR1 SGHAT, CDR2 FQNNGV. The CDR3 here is CASSPRTGMNTEAFF. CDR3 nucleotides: TGTGCCAGCAGCCCTCGGACAGGTATGAACACTGAAGCTTTCTTT.

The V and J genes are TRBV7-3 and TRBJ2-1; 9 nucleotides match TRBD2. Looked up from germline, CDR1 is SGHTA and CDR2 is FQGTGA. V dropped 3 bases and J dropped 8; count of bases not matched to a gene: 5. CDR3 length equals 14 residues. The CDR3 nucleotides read TGTGCCAGCAGCTTTGGTAGCGGGAGCGATGAGCAGTTCTTC. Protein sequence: CASSFGSGSDEQFF. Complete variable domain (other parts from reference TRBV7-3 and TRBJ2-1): GAGVSQTPSNKVTEKGKYVELRCDPISGHTALYWYRQSLGQGPEFLIYFQGTGAADDSGLPNDRFFAVRPEGSVSTLKIQRTERGDSAVYLCASSFGSGSDEQFFGPGTRLTVL.

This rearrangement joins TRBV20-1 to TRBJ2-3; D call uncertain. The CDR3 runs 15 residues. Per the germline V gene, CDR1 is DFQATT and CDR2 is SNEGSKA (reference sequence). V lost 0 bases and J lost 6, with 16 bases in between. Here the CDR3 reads CSARDFAQFSDTQYF. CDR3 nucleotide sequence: TGCAGTGCTAGAGATTTCGCCCAGTTTTCTGATACGCAGTATTTT.

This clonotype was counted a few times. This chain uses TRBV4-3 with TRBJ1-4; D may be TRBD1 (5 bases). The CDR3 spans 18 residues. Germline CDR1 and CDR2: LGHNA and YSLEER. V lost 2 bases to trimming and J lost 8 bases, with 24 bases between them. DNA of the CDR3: TGCGCCAGCAGCCAATCCTACGGCTGGGCAGGGAGAGGGGAAAAACTGTTTTTT. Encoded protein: CASSQSYGWAGRGEKLFF.

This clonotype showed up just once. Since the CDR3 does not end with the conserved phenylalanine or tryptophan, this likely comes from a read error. In DNA, the CDR3 is TGTGCCAGCAGTCTATCGACAGGGGCCCCCTACGAGCAGTACCTC. Its protein is CASSLSTGAPYEQYL. V and J are TRBV28 and TRBJ2-7; the match to TRBD1 covers 8 bases. Trimming at V came to 5 bases and at J to 2 bases, leaving 8 bases not matched to a gene. Germline CDR1 MDHEN, CDR2 SYDVKM. The CDR3 loop spans 15 amino acids.

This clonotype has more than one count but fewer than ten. CDR3 region: CASSLASGYNEQFF. CDR3 bases: TGTGCCAGCAGCTTAGCTAGCGGATACAATGAGCAGTTCTTC. The rearrangement joins TRBV11-2 to TRBJ2-1; TRBD2 matches at 7 bases. In germline, CDR1 is SGHAT, CDR2 FQNNGV. CDR3 length: 14 amino acids. V was clipped by 1 base and J by 4 bases; unmatched bases: 1.